This entry lists 30 T cell receptor beta chains sequenced from one sample in a study of blood T cell repertoires in COVID-19. Produced via immunoSEQ multiplex PCR; TCRdb's table is partial and in-frame only. The data show about 350,000 clones, with about nine tenths seen just once and just over 1% held by the top ten. Specimen: PBMCs or T cells enriched from blood (not recorded which). All receptors come from a woman aged 25-40 years who had been exposed to COVID-19.

This chain uses TRBV7-3 with TRBJ2-3; 7 bases agree with TRBD2. From germline, CDR1 is SGHTA and CDR2 FQGTGA. The CDR3 sequence is 15 residues long. The ends lost 5 bases at V and 2 bases at J; junction bases unmatched: 7. The CDR3 here is CASSPLAGPTDTQYF. CDR3 bases: TGTGCCAGCAGCCCCTTAGCGGGCCCCACAGATACGCAGTATTTT.

On this clone itself: Other DNA sequences in this sample translate to the same CDR3. V is TRBV18 and J is TRBJ2-7; 9 bases match TRBD1. The V gene end was trimmed by 6 bases and the J gene end by 2 bases; junction bases not matched to a gene: 8. The CDR3 covers 15 residues. Looked up from germline, CDR1 is KGHSH and CDR2 is LQKENI. DNA for the CDR3: TGTGCCAGCTCCCCTCGACAGGGGGGGACCTACGAGCAGTACTTC. Amino acid sequence: CASSPRQGGTYEQYF.

V is TRBV27 and J is TRBJ2-1; 15 nucleotides line up with TRBD2. The V segment lost 2 bases and the J segment 0 bases; nucleotides outside the gene matches: 8. Germline CDR1 and CDR2: MNHEY and SMNVEV (reference sequence). CDR3 size: 20 residues. CDR3: CASSLPPGLAGGSSYNEQFF. DNA of the CDR3: TGTGCCAGCAGTTTACCCCCGGGACTAGCGGGAGGAAGCTCCTACAATGAGCAGTTCTTC.

The chain carries TRBV7-3 and TRBJ2-7; 10 bases match TRBD2. The ends lost 5 bases at V and 3 bases at J; junction bases unmatched: 7. The V gene's germline CDR1 is SGHTA and CDR2 FQGTGA. This CDR3 is built from 15 residues. CDR3 nucleotide sequence: TGTGCCAGCAGCATCACTAGCGGGAAGGTCTACGAGCAGTACTTC. Translation gives CASSITSGKVYEQYF.

The chain joins TRBV5-5 to TRBJ2-3, with a possible D match to TRBD1 (5 bases). The CDR3 length is 15 residues. Trimming left V 0 bases short and J 2 bases short, with 10 bases between. Per the germline V gene, CDR1 is SGHKS and CDR2 is YYEKEE (reference sequence). In DNA form, the CDR3 reads TGTGCCAGCAGCTTGGTAGGGGCTTACACAGATACGCAGTATTTT. Its translation is CASSLVGAYTDTQYF.

This clone has a single count. V is TRBV27 and J is TRBJ2-1; 15 bases fit TRBD2. Germline CDR1 reads MNHEY; CDR2 reads SMNVEV (reference sequence). V lost 5 bases and J lost 1; bases outside the gene matches: 6. This CDR3 region has 18 residues. CDR3 coding DNA: TGTGCCAGCAGTAGGACTAGCGGGAGGGCCCGGTCCTACAATGAGCAGTTCTTC. Translation: CASSRTSGRARSYNEQFF.

The CDR3 nucleotides read TGTGCCAGCAGCCCTGGGCGGGATGTCTGGGGGACTGAAGCTTTCTTT. Amino acids: CASSPGRDVWGTEAFF. The chain joins TRBV11-2 to TRBJ1-1; TRBD1 is a possible D gene (5 bases). V was pared by 5 bases and J by 5 bases, with 21 bases between. Germline CDR1 is SGHAT and CDR2 is FQNNGV. The CDR3 consists of 16 residues.

The chain carries TRBV11-2 and TRBJ2-7, with TRBD1 matching over 10 bases. The germline V gene has CDR1 SGHAT and CDR2 FQNNGV. Trimming removed 1 base from V and 4 bases from J; junction bases left unmatched: 13. This CDR3 is built from 18 residues. The CDR3 DNA is TGTGCCAGCAGCTTAGGACGGCAGTGGGGGACAGGGGTTTACGAGCAGTACTTC. Residues: CASSLGRQWGTGVYEQYF.

The chain is built from TRBV7-9 and TRBJ2-1; D gene unclear. The germline V gene encodes CDR1 SEHNR and CDR2 FQNEAQ (reference sequence). The CDR3 length is 17 residues. V lost 2 bases and J 0 bases, leaving 14 bases between the germline ends. CDR3 in amino acids: CASSLRLADSSYNEQFF. CDR3 DNA: TGTGCCAGCAGCTTACGCTTGGCGGATAGCTCCTACAATGAGCAGTTCTTC.

The chain couples TRBV16 to TRBJ1-1; TRBD1 matches at 8 bases. The ends lost 0 bases at V and 6 bases at J; junction bases unmatched: 0. The CDR3 is 13 residues long. Germline V gene lookup returns CDR1 KGHSY and CDR2 FQNENV. CDR3 sequence (DNA): TGTGCCAGCAGCCAATCGACAGGGGCTGAAGCTTTCTTT. Protein: CASSQSTGAEAFF.

This clone was recorded a few times. The chain recombines TRBV12-5 with TRBJ1-5, with D possibly matching TRBD1 (6 bases). Trimming shortened V by 2 bases and J by 6 bases, and 8 bases separated the two germline ends. CDR1 is LGHNT, CDR2 FRNRAP, per germline. The CDR3 loop spans 13 amino acids. Here the CDR3 reads CASGLTRGQPQHF. The CDR3 nucleotides read TGTGCTAGTGGTTTGACCAGGGGTCAGCCCCAGCATTTT.

This sequence joins TRBV7-9 and TRBJ1-4, with TRBD1 matching over 8 bases. Germline trimming cut 10 bases from V and 0 bases from J; bases unmatched to any gene: 1. The CDR3 spans 13 residues. Germline V lookup: CDR1 SEHNR, CDR2 FQNEAQ (reference sequence). The CDR3 protein is CATQGATNEKLFF. The CDR3 nucleotides read TGTGCCACACAGGGGGCAACTAATGAAAAACTGTTTTTT.

The V call is TRBV2, the J call TRBJ1-1, with D possibly being TRBD1 (5 bases). Trimming cost V 5 bases and J 4 bases, with 23 bases left between them. The CDR3 has 17 residues. Germline values: CDR1 SNHLY, CDR2 FYNNEI. The chain's CDR3 is CASSWGEGRKGGTEAFF. The CDR3 DNA follows: TGTGCCAGCAGTTGGGGGGAGGGAAGAAAAGGCGGCACTGAAGCTTTCTTT. The full variable domain, completed using reference TRBV2 and TRBJ1-1, is EPEVTQTPSHQVTQMGQEVILRCVPISNHLYFYWYRQILGQKVEFLVSFYNNEISEKSEIFDDQFSVERPDGSNFTLKIRSTKLEDSAMYFCASSWGEGRKGGTEAFFGQGTRLTVV.

This clone showed up just once. This chain connects TRBV5-1 to TRBJ1-5; 7 bases map to TRBD1. This CDR3 is built from 17 residues. The germline V gene has CDR1 SGHRS and CDR2 YFSETQ. The V gene end was trimmed by 0 bases and the J gene end by 5 bases; junction bases not matched to a gene: 11. The CDR3 DNA follows: TGCGCCAGCAGCTTGGGGGCAGGGGGGTCTCGGCATCAGCCCCAGCATTTT. Translated: CASSLGAGGSRHQPQHF. Complete variable domain (other parts from reference TRBV5-1 and TRBJ1-5): KAGVTQTPRYLIKTRGQQVTLSCSPISGHRSVSWYQQTPGQGLQFLFEYFSETQRNKGNFPGRFSGRQFSNSRSEMNVSTLELGDSALYLCASSLGAGGSRHQPQHFGDGTRLSIL.

This rearrangement joins TRBV28 to TRBJ2-1; the match to TRBD2 covers 8 bases. Trimming took 7 bases from V and 2 from J; bases not matched to a gene: 7. Germline-derived CDR1 and CDR2 are MDHEN and SYDVKM. The CDR3 contains 15 residues. The CDR3 DNA reads as TGTGCCAGCATTCCCTCGGGAGGGGCCTACAATGAGCAGTTCTTC. This gives the protein CASIPSGGAYNEQFF.

The J gene is TRBJ1-5, the V gene TRBV28, with TRBD1 identical over 12 bases. Germline loops: CDR1 MDHEN, CDR2 SYDVKM. Unmatched junction bases numbered 12, after V lost 5 bases and J lost 4 bases. This CDR3 has 18 amino acids. CDR3 in DNA: TGTGCCAGCAGTCGGGGGACAGGGGGCATCATTGGGAATCAGCCCCAGCATTTT. Translated: CASSRGTGGIIGNQPQHF.

The V call is TRBV30, the J call TRBJ2-2; no clear D. This CDR3 is 12 amino acids long. Germline V gene sequence: CDR1 GTSNPN, CDR2 SVGIG (reference sequence). V was cut by 5 bases and J by 1 base, with 5 bases left in between. The CDR3 spells CAWYMNTGELFF. Written as DNA, the CDR3 is TGTGCCTGGTACATGAACACCGGGGAGCTGTTTTTT.

The chain has TRBV7-9 and TRBJ2-1; 7 bases are a match to TRBD2. The CDR3 runs 13 residues. Germline loops: CDR1 SEHNR, CDR2 FQNEAQ (reference sequence). V was clipped by 1 base and J by 9 bases; unmatched bases: 3. CDR3 sequence reads: CASSLGLAGEQFF. In nucleotides, the CDR3 is TGTGCCAGCAGCTTAGGACTAGCCGGTGAGCAGTTCTTC.

The CDR3 is CASSSPGLPPELFF. The CDR3 DNA reads as TGTGCCAGCAGTTCCCCGGGACTCCCGCCGGAGCTGTTTTTT. The V call is TRBV28, the J call TRBJ2-2, with D perhaps TRBD2 (6 bases). The CDR3 spans 14 residues. With 4 bases removed from V and 10 bases from J, the gap between germline ends came to 16 bases. Germline-derived CDR1 and CDR2 are MDHEN and SYDVKM.

The CDR3 region has the DNA TGTGCCAGCAGTGAAGACAGGGGGGATGGCTACACCTTC. It is translated as CASSEDRGDGYTF. This chain uses TRBV2 with TRBJ1-2; 8 bases are shared with TRBD1. Losses at the gene ends were 1 base for V and 6 bases for J; bases not matched to a gene: 1. The CDR3 runs to 13 residues. Germline CDR1 is SNHLY and CDR2 is FYNNEI. The entire variable domain, with the rest obtained from reference TRBV2 and TRBJ1-2, is as follows: EPEVTQTPSHQVTQMGQEVILRCVPISNHLYFYWYRQILGQKVEFLVSFYNNEISEKSEIFDDQFSVERPDGSNFTLKIRSTKLEDSAMYFCASSEDRGDGYTFGSGTRLTVV.

The chain has TRBV7-2 and TRBJ2-7; tentative D call: TRBD2 (6 bases). This CDR3 contains 15 residues. V was pared by 4 bases and J by 1 base, with 14 bases between. CDR1 is SGHTA and CDR2 is FQGNSA in the germline V gene. The CDR3 loop is CASSSTSGPSYEQYF. The CDR3 DNA sequence: TGTGCCAGCAGCTCCACGAGCGGGCCTTCCTACGAGCAGTACTTC.

The V and J genes are TRBV6-4 and TRBJ1-2; 7 positions match TRBD1. This CDR3 comprises 14 residues. With V trimmed by 6 bases and J by 4 bases, 8 bases remained unmatched. Germline CDR1 is MRHNA and CDR2 is SNTAGT. CDR3 coding DNA: TGTGCCAGCAGCCCATCGACAGGGTTCTATGGCTACACCTTC. This encodes CASSPSTGFYGYTF.

The chain uses TRBV27 and TRBJ2-7, with D perhaps TRBD1 (5 bases). CDR1 is MNHEY and CDR2 is SMNVEV in the germline V gene (reference sequence). V was shortened by 3 bases and J by 1 base, with 10 bases between the two germline ends. The CDR3 is made up of 14 amino acids. In DNA, the CDR3 is TGTGCCAGCAGTTTTCTCACAGGTTCCTACGAGCAGTACTTC. As protein: CASSFLTGSYEQYF.

As regards this clone: Other DNA sequences in the sample encode the same CDR3. The gene calls are TRBV28 and TRBJ1-2; D unresolved. The CDR3 runs 11 residues. The germline V gene has CDR1 MDHEN and CDR2 SYDVKM. The V end lost 11 bases, the J end lost 2 bases, and 9 bases lay between the germline ends. Here the CDR3 DNA reads TGTGCCGGACGGGGAAACTATGGCTACACCTTC. Amino acids: CAGRGNYGYTF.

The rearrangement joins TRBV12-3 or TRBV12-4 to TRBJ2-7, with D perhaps TRBD1 (7 bases). The CDR3 has 13 residues. The V end lost 5 bases, the J end lost 7 bases, and 15 bases lay between the germline ends. The CDR3 sequence: CASSPGGFGEQYF. DNA for the CDR3: TGTGCCAGCAGTCCAGGGGGGTTTGGTGAGCAGTACTTC.

The CDR3 loop is CAIRPGDSGQPQHF. The CDR3, as DNA: TGTGCCATCAGGCCAGGGGATTCGGGTCAGCCCCAGCATTTT. The V call is TRBV10-3, the J call TRBJ1-5; tentatively, D is TRBD1 (6 bases). V gave up 6 bases and J gave up 6 bases, with 15 bases separating them. Germline CDR1 reads ENHRY; CDR2 reads SYGVKD. The CDR3 spans 14 residues.

This clone was counted between two and nine times. This sequence joins TRBV6-1 and TRBJ2-7; possibly TRBD2 for D (6 bases). CDR1 is MNHNS, CDR2 SASEGT, per germline. The germline V and J ends were trimmed by 7 bases and 0 bases, with 16 bases remaining between them. The CDR3 sequence is 15 residues long. The DNA of the CDR3 is TGTGCCAGCACTTATCTAGCGCCGAACTCCTACGAGCAGTACTTC. Protein: CASTYLAPNSYEQYF.

The chain is built from TRBV7-8 and TRBJ2-3, with TRBD2 identical over 7 bases. V trimming: 8 bases; J trimming: 6 bases; junction bases outside the gene matches: 23. This CDR3 is 18 amino acids long. The V gene's germline CDR1 is SGHVS and CDR2 FQNEAQ. The CDR3 coding sequence is TGTGCCAGCTGGGAGGGAGCGGGGAGGGCCCTACGTATCGATACGCAGTATTTT. Translation gives CASWEGAGRALRIDTQYF.

In its sample, this clone was seen once. The CDR3 sequence: CASSSGTGGQRNEKLFF. The CDR3 bases are TGCGCCAGCAGCTCCGGGACAGGGGGTCAAAGGAATGAAAAACTGTTTTTT. V is TRBV5-1 and J is TRBJ1-4; 11 positions match TRBD1. The CDR3 consists of 17 residues. Germline lookup yields CDR1 SGHRS and CDR2 YFSETQ. Trimming cost V 3 bases and J 5 bases; bases outside gene matches: 9.

The genes are TRBV10-1 and TRBJ2-1, with a tentative D call TRBD2 (6 bases). The germline V gene encodes CDR1 WNHNN and CDR2 SYGVQD (reference sequence). CDR3 size: 14 residues. The V gene lost 4 bases and the J gene lost 9 bases, with 16 bases spanning the gap. The chain's CDR3 is CASSGSGGITEQFF. The CDR3 DNA reads TGCGCCAGCAGTGGGTCCGGGGGTATCACTGAGCAGTTCTTC.